This TCR beta chain originates from a study of control samples from healthy donors and cancer patients. Data came from immunoSEQ multiplex PCR; TCRdb stores just in-frame clones and leaves some out. Of 130,000 to 150,000 clones in the sample, approximately 91% were seen once. What was sequenced was blood. The receptor comes from a young man in good health.

As DNA, the CDR3 is TGTGCCAGCAGCGTATCCTTGCTAGCGGGACTCACATGGTCCTACAATGAGCAGTTCTTC. Its protein is CASSVSLLAGLTWSYNEQFF. The chain employs TRBV9 and TRBJ2-1; 9 nucleotides align to TRBD2. This CDR3 is built from 20 residues. Per germline, CDR1 SGDLS and CDR2 YYNGEE. Losses at the gene ends were 1 base for V and 1 base for J; bases not matched to a gene: 15.